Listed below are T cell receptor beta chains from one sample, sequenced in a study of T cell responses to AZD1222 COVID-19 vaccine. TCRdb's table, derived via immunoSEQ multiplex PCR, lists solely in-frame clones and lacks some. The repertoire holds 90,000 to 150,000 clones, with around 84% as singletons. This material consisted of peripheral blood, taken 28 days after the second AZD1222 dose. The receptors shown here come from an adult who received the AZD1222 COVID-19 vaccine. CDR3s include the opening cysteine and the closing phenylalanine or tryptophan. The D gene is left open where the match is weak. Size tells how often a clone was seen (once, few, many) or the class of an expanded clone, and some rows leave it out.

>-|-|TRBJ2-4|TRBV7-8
TGTGCCAGCAGCTTAGAAGGCAGGCTCTCCAACATTCAGTACTTC
CASSLEGRLSNIQYF
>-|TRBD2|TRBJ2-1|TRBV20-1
TGCAGTGCTAGTGCCGTCCCGGGACTAGCGGGAGTTTACAATGAGCAGTTCTTC
CSASAVPGLAGVYNEQFF
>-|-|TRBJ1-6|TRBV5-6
TGTGCCAGCAGCTTTGGAGGGAGAAATTCACCCCTCCACTTT
CASSFGGRNSPLHF
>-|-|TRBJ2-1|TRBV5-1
TGCGCCAGCAGCTTGGGGGACAATGAGCAGTTCTTC
CASSLGDNEQFF
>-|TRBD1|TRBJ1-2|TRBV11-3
TGTGCCAGCGGAGAGTTGGACAGGGCGAGGTATGGCTACACCTTC
CASGELDRARYGYTF
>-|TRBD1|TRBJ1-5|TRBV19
TGTGCCAGTAGTCAGGGGGAAGGGGGTCAGCCCCAGCATTTT
CASSQGEGGQPQHF
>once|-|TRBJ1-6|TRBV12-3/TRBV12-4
TGTGCCAGCAACAGGGACAATTCACCCCTCCACTTT
CASNRDNSPLHF
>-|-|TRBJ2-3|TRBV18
TGTGCCAGCAAGACAGCTAGCACAGATACGCAGTATTTT
CASKTASTDTQYF
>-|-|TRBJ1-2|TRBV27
TGTGCCAGCAGTCTGACAGGCCTGGTCTATGGCTACACCTTC
CASSLTGLVYGYTF
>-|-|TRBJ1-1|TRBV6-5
TGTGCCAGCAGTTACTCGGGGGCCACTGAAGCTTTCTTT
CASSYSGATEAFF
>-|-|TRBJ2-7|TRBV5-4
TGTGCCAGCAGCCTCGGACACGAGCAGTACTTC
CASSLGHEQYF
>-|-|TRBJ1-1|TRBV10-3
TGTGCCATCAGTGAGGGCCCAACTTCCGAAGCTTTCTTT
CAISEGPTSEAFF
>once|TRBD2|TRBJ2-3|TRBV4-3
TGCGCCAGCAGCCAAAGAGCGGGGGGCCGAGATACGCAGTATTTT
CASSQRAGGRDTQYF
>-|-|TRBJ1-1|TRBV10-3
TGTGCCACCGGGGTGGTGGGCACTGAAGCTTTCTTT
CATGVVGTEAFF
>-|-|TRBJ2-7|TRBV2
TGTGCCAGCGGTAGGCCCTACGAGCAGTACTTC
CASGRPYEQYF
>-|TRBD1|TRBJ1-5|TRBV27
TGTGCCAGCAGACACCAATCCGGGACAGGGGGCTTTGGCAATCAGCCCCAGCATTTT
CASRHQSGTGGFGNQPQHF
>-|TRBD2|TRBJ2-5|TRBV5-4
TGTGCCAGCAGCTCGACTAGCGGGGGGGCCGGGGAGACCCAGTACTTC
CASSSTSGGAGETQYF
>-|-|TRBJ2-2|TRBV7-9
TGTGCCAGCAGCTTTAGGGCGTCGGGCACCGGGGAGCTGTTTTTT
CASSFRASGTGELFF
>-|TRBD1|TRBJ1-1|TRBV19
TGTGCCAGTAGTCGTTTCCCCGGGACAGGGGCCACTGAAGCTTTCTTT
CASSRFPGTGATEAFF
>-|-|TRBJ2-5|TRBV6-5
TGTGCCAGCAGTTTATCCGGGGTGGGAGGAGAGACCCAGTACTTC
CASSLSGVGGETQYF
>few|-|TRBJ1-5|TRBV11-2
TGTGCCAGCAGCCCCCCTTTAAATCAGCCCCAGCATTTT
CASSPPLNQPQHF
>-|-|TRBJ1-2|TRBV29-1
TGCAGCGTTGTAGCAGGAAACTATGGCTACACCTTC
CSVVAGNYGYTF
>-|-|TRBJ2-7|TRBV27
TGTGCCAGCAGTTTGCAGGTTTCCTACGAGCAGTACTTC
CASSLQVSYEQYF
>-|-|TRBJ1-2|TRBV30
TGTGCCTGGAGTGTAAGGATGGGGGGCGCAGACTATGGCTACACCTTC
CAWSVRMGGADYGYTF
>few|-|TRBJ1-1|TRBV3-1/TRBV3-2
TGTGCCAGCAGCCGGGGTGACAGGAACACTGAAGCTTTCTTT
CASSRGDRNTEAFF
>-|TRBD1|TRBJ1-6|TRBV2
TGTGCCAGCAGTCTCGGACAGGGGCAATCACCCCTCCACTTT
CASSLGQGQSPLHF
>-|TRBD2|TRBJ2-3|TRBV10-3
TGTGCCATCAGCGGTAGCGGGAGACCCACAGATACGCAGTATTTT
CAISGSGRPTDTQYF
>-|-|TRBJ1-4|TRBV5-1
TGCGCCAGCAGCGCCGGGACCTTGACTGAAAAACTGTTTTTT
CASSAGTLTEKLFF
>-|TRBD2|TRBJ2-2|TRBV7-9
TGTGCCAGCAGCTTAGGGACTAGCGCCACGGGGGAGCTGTTTTTT
CASSLGTSATGELFF
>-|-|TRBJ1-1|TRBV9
TGTGCCAGCAGTCAGGGACAACTGAACACTGAAGCTTTCTTT
CASSQGQLNTEAFF
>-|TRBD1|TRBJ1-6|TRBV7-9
TGTGCCAGCAGCCGGGACAGGGGCCCATTCACCACCAATTCACCCCTCCACTTT
CASSRDRGPFTTNSPLHF
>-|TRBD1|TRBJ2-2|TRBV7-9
TGTGCCAGCAGCGCCCGGGACAGGGGCGACACCGGGGAGCTGTTTTTT
CASSARDRGDTGELFF
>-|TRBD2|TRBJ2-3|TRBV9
TGTGCCAGCAGCGAGGGACTAGCGGGAGGATTTCCAGATACGCAGTATTTT
CASSEGLAGGFPDTQYF
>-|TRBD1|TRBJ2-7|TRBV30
TGTGCCTGGAGTATAGCCGGGACAGGGAGGCGCGAGCAGTACTTC
CAWSIAGTGRREQYF
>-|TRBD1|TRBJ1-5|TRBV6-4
TGTGCCAGCAGTAGCGCGGACAGGGGCCGTCCTAGCAATCAGCCCCAGCATTTT
CASSSADRGRPSNQPQHF
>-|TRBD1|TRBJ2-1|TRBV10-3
TGTGCCATATTCTCCGGGACAGGGGAGAATGAGCAGTTCTTC
CAIFSGTGENEQFF
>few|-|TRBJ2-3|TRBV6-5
TGTGCCAGCAGACAGAGGGATACGCAGTATTTT
CASRQRDTQYF
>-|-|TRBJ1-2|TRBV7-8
TGTGCCAGCAGCCGACAGAGCGAAGGCTACACCTTC
CASSRQSEGYTF
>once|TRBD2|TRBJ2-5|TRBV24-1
TGTGCCACCAGTGACCGGACAACCGGGGGGGAGACCCAGTACTTC
CATSDRTTGGETQYF
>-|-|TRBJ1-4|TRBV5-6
TGTGCCAGCAGCTTGGGGACAACTTCTAGGGTTAATGAAAAACTGTTTTTT
CASSLGTTSRVNEKLFF
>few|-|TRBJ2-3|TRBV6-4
TGTGCCAGCAGTGACAGGGAAACAGATACGCAGTATTTT
CASSDRETDTQYF
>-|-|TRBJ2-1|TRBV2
TGTGCCAGCACGGAGGTAGCGGCGTACAATGAGCAGTTCTTC
CASTEVAAYNEQFF
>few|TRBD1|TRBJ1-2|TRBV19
TGTGCCAGTAGTCCCGGACAGGCACACTTCTATGGCTACACCTTC
CASSPGQAHFYGYTF
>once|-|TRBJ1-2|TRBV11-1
TGTGCCAGCAGGGACCCGACAGCTAACTATGGCTACACCTTC
CASRDPTANYGYTF
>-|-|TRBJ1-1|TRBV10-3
TGTGCCATCAGCCGGCGGGCTGAGGACACTGAAGCTTTCTTT
CAISRRAEDTEAFF
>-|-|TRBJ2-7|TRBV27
TGTGCCAGCAGTTCTCCTTCCAGGGGCTACGAGCAGTACTTC
CASSSPSRGYEQYF
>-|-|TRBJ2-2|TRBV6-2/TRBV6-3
TGTGCCAGCAGTTACTCGCACGGAATCGAGACCGGGGAGCTGTTTTTT
CASSYSHGIETGELFF
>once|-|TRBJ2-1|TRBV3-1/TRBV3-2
TGTGCCAGCAGCCAAGTTTCCCAAGGGGACAATGAGCAGTTCTTC
CASSQVSQGDNEQFF
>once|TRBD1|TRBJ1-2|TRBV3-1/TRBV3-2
TGTGCCAGCAGCCCTAACAGGGGAACTTATGGCTACACCTTC
CASSPNRGTYGYTF
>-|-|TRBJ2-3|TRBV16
TGTGCCAGCAGCCAATCTCCGGTTTTTGATACGCAGTATTTT
CASSQSPVFDTQYF
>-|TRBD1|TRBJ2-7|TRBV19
TGTGCCAGTAGTAGAACCGGGACAGGGGCGATCGAGCAGTACTTC
CASSRTGTGAIEQYF